The subject of this entry is one T cell receptor beta chain. Antigen unknown. This record belongs to a study of healthy donors' naive CD4 and CD8 T cells. Whole-study context: For TCR alpha, new primers spanned all functional IMGT alpha genes.

Starting from approximately 500 ng of total RNA, TCR libraries were made with linear amplification. TCRdb re-called the reads with MiXCR, one entry per CDR3 protein. The sample contains around 180,000 distinct CDR3 sequences, over 60% of which appear only once. V lost 3 bases and J lost 2; bases outside the gene matches: 7. This CDR3 comprises 16 residues. The germline V gene encodes CDR1 MDHEN and CDR2 SYDVKM. Study-wide results and limits: Bulk sequencing left alpha and beta chains unpaired.

Specimen: naive CD4+ and CD8+ T cells sorted from blood, pooled from several donors. The receptor was isolated from a pool of human donors in good health; the sample pools cells from several healthy donors. The chain couples TRBV28 to TRBJ2-7; TRBD1 matches at 10 bases. The CDR3 DNA reads TGTGCCAGCAGTTTGCCGGGACAGGGGAATCCCTACGAGCAGTACTTC. This gives the protein CASSLPGQGNPYEQYF.